The source of this TCR beta chain is a study of cytomegalovirus exposure and HLA in healthy donors. This clone appeared a few times. The V segment lost 3 bases and the J segment 3 bases; nucleotides outside the gene matches: 5. In germline, CDR1 is LNHDA, CDR2 SQIVND (reference sequence). This CDR3 has 14 amino acids. The primer mix had 60 Vbeta and 13 Jbeta primers. Using immunoSEQ multiplex PCR, the repertoire was profiled, and TCRdb retains in-frame clones only, with some absent. The table has under 200,000 clones, approximately 80% seen once. The sequencing input was PBMCs. This chain connects TRBV19 to TRBJ2-7, with TRBD2 identical over 7 bases. The receptor was derived from a man aged 55 to 70 in good health and CMV-seronegative. The CDR3 sequence is CASSIRASGYEQYF. CDR3 nucleotide sequence: TGTGCCAGTAGTATTCGGGCTAGCGGCTACGAGCAGTACTTC.